This TCR beta chain was sequenced in a study of T cell repertoires in cytomegalovirus infection. Study context: Indicated by public TCR beta signatures were CMV infection and matching HLA type.

A word on this clonotype: No antigen is known for it.

TCRdb re-called the reads through MiXCR, storing one row per CDR3 protein. The table has 700,000 to 850,000 distinct CDR3 sequences, 30% to 35% seen once. Germline V gives CDR1 MNHEY, CDR2 SMNVEV (reference sequence). After removal of 7 bases from V and 3 bases from J, the junction contained 6 bases not matched to a gene. The CDR3 extends over 14 amino acids. Overall study results and limits: Carriers of CMV and the relevant HLA type were discriminated by public TCR beta frequency.

This chain joins TRBV27 and TRBJ2-1; 7 bases are shared with TRBD2. The material sequenced was cultured CD8+ T cells from PBMCs, taken from culture after CMV antigen stimulation. The sequence was collected from a human donor in good health (CMV status not recorded). Some clones in this sample may be carry-over from other donors' samples. The DNA of the CDR3 is TGTGCCAGCACCGGGGGGTCAAACTACAATGAGCAGTTCTTC. Translating gives CASTGGSNYNEQFF.